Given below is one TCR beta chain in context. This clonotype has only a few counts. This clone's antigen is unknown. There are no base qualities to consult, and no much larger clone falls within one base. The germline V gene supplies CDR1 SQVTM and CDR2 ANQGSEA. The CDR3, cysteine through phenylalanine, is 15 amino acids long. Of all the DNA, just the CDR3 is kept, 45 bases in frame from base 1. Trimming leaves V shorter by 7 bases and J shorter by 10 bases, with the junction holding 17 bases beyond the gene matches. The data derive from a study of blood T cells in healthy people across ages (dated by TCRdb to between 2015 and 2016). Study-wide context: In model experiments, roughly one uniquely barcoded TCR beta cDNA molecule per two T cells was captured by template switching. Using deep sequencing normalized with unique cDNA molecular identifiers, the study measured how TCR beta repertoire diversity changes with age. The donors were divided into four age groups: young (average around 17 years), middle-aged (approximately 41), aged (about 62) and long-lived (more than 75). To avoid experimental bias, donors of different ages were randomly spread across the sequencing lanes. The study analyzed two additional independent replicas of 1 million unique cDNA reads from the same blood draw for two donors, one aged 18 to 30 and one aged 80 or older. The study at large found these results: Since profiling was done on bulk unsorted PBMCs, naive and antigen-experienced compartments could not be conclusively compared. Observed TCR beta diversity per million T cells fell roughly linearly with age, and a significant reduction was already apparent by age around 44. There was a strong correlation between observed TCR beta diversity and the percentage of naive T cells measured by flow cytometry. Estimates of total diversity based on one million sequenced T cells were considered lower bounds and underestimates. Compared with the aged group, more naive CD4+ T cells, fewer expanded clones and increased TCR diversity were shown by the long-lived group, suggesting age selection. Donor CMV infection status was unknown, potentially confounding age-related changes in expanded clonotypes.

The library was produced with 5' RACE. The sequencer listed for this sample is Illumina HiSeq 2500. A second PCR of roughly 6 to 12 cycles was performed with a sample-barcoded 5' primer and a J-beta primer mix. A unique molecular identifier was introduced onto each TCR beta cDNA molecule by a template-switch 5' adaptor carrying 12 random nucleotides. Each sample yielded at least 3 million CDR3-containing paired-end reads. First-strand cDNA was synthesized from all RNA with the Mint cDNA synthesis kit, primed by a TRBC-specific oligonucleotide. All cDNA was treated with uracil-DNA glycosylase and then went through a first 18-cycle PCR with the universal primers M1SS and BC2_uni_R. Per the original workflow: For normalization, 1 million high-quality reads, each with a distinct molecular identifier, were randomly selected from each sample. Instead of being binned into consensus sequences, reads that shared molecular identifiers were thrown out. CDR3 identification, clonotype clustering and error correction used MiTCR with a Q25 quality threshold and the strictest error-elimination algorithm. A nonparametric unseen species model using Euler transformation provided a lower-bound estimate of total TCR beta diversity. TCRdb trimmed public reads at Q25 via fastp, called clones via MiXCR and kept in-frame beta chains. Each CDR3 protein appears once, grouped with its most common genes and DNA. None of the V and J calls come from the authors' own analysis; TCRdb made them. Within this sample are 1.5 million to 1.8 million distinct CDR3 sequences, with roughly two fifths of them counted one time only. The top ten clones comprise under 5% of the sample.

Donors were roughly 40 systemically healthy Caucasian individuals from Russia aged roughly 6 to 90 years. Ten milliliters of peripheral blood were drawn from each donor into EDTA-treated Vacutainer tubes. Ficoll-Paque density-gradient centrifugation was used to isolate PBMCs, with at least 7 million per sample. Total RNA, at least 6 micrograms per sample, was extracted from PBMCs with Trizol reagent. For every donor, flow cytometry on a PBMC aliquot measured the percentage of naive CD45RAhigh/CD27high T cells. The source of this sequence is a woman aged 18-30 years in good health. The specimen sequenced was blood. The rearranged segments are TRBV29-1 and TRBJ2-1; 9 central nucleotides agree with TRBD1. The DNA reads TGCAGCGGGAATATTCCGGGACAGGGTGGACGCGAGCAGTTCTTC. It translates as CSGNIPGQGGREQFF.